The present entry profiles one T cell receptor beta chain with its context. The CDR3 runs 14 residues. Germline assignment: CDR1 SGHVS and CDR2 FQNEAQ. V lost 4 bases and J lost 3, with 10 bases in between. The source of the sample is a study of blood T cell repertoires in COVID-19. Background on the study: PBMCs, B-cell-depleted T cells, or T cells were the source of the cDNA or gDNA that made up the material.

Repertoires were generated with immunoSEQ multiplex PCR, while TCRdb's copy carries only in-frame clones and drops some. The sample holds about 230,000 clones; roughly 86% are singletons and the top ten take 3% to 4%. The chain uses TRBV7-8 and TRBJ1-5; D might be TRBD1 (5 bases). The sample taken for sequencing was PBMCs or T cells enriched from blood (not recorded which). This clonotype originated in a woman in her 30s with acute COVID-19. In DNA, the CDR3 is TGTGCCAGCAGCTACGACAGATTCAATCAGCCCCAGCATTTT. Its translation: CASSYDRFNQPQHF.